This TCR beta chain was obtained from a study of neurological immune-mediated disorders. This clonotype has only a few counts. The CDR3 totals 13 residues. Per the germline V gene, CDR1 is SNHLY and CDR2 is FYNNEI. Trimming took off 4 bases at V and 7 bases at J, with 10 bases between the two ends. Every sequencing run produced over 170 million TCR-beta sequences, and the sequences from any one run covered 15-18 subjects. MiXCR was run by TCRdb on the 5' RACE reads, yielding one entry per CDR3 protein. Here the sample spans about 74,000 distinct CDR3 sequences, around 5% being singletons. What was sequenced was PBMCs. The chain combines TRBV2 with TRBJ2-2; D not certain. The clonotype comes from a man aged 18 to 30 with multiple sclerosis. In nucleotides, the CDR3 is TGTGCCAGCAGTGCGTGGGGAAGCGGGGAGCTGTTTTTT. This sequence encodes CASSAWGSGELFF.